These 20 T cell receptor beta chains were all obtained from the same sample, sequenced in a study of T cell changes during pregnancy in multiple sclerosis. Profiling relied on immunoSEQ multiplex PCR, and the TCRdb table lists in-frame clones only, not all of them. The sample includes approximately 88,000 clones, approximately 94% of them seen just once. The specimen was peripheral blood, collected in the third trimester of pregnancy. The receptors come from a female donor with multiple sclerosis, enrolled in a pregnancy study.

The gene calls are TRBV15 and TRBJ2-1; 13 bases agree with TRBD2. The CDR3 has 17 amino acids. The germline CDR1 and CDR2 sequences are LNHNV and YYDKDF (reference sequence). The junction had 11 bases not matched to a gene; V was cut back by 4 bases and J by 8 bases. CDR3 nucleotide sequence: TGTGCCACCAGCACCTTGACAACTAGCGGGAGGGGGTATGAGCAGTTCTTC. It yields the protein CATSTLTTSGRGYEQFF.

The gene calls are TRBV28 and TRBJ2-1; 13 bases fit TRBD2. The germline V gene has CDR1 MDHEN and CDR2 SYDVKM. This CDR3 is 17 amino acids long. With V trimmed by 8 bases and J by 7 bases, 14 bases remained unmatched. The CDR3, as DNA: TGTGCCAGCGGCTTTTTTTTGGGACTAGCGGGACAGAATGAGCAGTTCTTC. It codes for CASGFFLGLAGQNEQFF.

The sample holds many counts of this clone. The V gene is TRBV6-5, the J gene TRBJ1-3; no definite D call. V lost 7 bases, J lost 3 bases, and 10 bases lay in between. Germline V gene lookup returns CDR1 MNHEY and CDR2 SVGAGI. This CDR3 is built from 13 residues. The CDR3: CASINSGGNTIYF. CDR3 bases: TGTGCCAGCATAAACTCGGGTGGAAACACCATATATTTT.

The CDR3 reads CASSATSANTDTQYF. CDR3 sequence (DNA): TGTGCCAGCAGTGCGACTAGCGCTAACACAGATACGCAGTATTTT. This chain links TRBV6-4 with TRBJ2-3; 8 bases agree with TRBD2. The CDR3 is made up of 15 amino acids. J lost 2 bases, V lost 4 bases, and 5 bases had no gene match. Germline values: CDR1 MRHNA, CDR2 SNTAGT.

The CDR3 is CASSPISGGPGELFF. CDR3 sequence (DNA): TGTGCCAGCAGCCCAATCTCAGGGGGCCCCGGGGAGCTGTTTTTT. The V call is TRBV28, the J call TRBJ2-2; 8 bases are a match to TRBD1. The CDR3 totals 15 residues. From germline, CDR1 is MDHEN and CDR2 SYDVKM. V trimming: 6 bases; J trimming: 6 bases; junction bases outside the gene matches: 9.

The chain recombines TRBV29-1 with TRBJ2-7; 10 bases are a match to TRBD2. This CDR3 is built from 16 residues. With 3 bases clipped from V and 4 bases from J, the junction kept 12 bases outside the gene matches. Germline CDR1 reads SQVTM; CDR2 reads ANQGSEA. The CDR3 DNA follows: TGCAGCGTTGAGGGGATGAGCGGGAGGGCAGATTACGAGCAGTACTTC. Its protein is CSVEGMSGRADYEQYF.

In DNA, the CDR3 is TGTGCCAGCAGCAGGACAGGGAACTACGAGCAGTACTTC. Encoded protein: CASSRTGNYEQYF. The chain couples TRBV7-9 to TRBJ2-7, with TRBD1 identical over 8 bases. With V trimmed by 5 bases and J by 3 bases, 3 bases remained unmatched. Per the germline V gene, CDR1 is SEHNR and CDR2 is FQNEAQ (reference sequence). This CDR3 is 13 amino acids long.

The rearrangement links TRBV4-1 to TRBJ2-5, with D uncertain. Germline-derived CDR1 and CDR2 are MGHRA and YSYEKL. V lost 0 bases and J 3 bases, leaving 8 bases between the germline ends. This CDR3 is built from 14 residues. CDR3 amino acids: CASSQDFTEETQYF. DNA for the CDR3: TGCGCCAGCAGCCAAGATTTCACAGAAGAGACCCAGTACTTC.

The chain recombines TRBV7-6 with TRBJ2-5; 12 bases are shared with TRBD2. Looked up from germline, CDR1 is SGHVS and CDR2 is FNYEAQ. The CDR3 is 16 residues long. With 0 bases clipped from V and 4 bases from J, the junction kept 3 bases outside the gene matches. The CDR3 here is CASSLATSGSGETQYF. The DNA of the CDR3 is TGTGCCAGCAGCTTAGCGACTAGCGGGAGTGGAGAGACCCAGTACTTC.

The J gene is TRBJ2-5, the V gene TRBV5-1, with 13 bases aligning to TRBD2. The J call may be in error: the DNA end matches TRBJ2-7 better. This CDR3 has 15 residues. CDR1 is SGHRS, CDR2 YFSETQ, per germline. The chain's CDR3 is CASSLGTSGSYEQYF. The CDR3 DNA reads TGCGCCAGCAGCTTGGGGACTAGCGGGAGTTACGAGCAGTACTTC.

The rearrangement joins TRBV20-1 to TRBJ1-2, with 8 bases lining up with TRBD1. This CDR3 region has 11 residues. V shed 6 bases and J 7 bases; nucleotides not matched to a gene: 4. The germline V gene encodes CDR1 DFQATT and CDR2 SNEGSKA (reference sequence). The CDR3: CSAKDRAGYTF. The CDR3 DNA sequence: TGCAGTGCAAAGGACAGGGCTGGCTACACCTTC.

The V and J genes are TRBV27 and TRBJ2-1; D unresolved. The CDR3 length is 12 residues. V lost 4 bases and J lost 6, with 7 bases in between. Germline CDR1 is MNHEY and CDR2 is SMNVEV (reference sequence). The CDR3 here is CASSYIGNEQFF. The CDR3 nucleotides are TGTGCCAGCAGTTACATTGGCAATGAGCAGTTCTTC.

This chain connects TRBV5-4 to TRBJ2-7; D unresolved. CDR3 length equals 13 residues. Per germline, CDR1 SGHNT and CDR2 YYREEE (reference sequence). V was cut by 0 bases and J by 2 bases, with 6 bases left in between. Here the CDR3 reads CASSLANTYEQYF. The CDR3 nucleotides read TGTGCCAGCAGCTTGGCCAACACCTACGAGCAGTACTTC.

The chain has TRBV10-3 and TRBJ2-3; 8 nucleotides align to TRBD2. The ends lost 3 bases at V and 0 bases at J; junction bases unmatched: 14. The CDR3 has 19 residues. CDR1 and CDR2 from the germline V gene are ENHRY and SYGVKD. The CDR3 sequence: CAISEEGGGTSLSTDTQYF. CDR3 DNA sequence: TGTGCCATCAGTGAAGAAGGAGGGGGGACTAGTCTTAGCACAGATACGCAGTATTTT.

CDR3 residues: CASSEAGRGYGYTF. CDR3 sequence (DNA): TGCGCCAGCAGTGAGGCGGGGCGCGGCTATGGCTACACCTTC. The chain recombines TRBV10-1 with TRBJ1-2; TRBD1 is a possible D gene (5 bases). The length of the CDR3 is 14 residues. Germline lookup yields CDR1 WNHNN and CDR2 SYGVQD (reference sequence). The ends were cut back, 2 bases at V and 4 bases at J, with 11 bases in the middle.

The CDR3 region is CASRETVNQPQHF. The CDR3 nucleotides are TGTGCCAGTAGGGAAACAGTCAATCAGCCCCAGCATTTT. The chain recombines TRBV19 with TRBJ1-5; D remains ambiguous. Germline V gives CDR1 LNHDA, CDR2 SQIVND (reference sequence). The V end was cut by 6 bases, the J end by 3 bases, with 9 bases between. This CDR3 contains 13 residues. The whole variable domain, filled in from reference TRBV19 and TRBJ1-5, reads DGGITQSPKYLFRKEGQNVTLSCEQNLNHDAMYWYRQDPGQGLRLIYYSQIVNDFQKGDIAEGYSVSREKKESFPLTVTSAQKNPTAFYLCASRETVNQPQHFGDGTRLSIL.

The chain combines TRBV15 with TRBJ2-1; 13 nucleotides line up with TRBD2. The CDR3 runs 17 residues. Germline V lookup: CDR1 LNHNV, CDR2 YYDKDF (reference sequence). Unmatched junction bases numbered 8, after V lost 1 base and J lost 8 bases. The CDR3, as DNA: TGTGCCACCAGCAGAGTGGGACTAGCGGGGACCTCTCATGAGCAGTTCTTC. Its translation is CATSRVGLAGTSHEQFF.

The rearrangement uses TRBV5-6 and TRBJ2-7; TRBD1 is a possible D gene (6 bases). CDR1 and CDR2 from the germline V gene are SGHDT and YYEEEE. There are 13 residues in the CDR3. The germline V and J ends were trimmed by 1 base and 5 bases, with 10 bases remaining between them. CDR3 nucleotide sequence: TGTGCCAGCAGCTTGCTGGGGGCCGACGAGCAGTACTTC. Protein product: CASSLLGADEQYF.

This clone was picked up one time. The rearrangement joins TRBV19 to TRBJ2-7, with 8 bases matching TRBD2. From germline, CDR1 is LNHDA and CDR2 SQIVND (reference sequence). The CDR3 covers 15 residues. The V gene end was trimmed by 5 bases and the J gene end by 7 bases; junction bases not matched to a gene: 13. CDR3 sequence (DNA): TGTGCCAGTAGTTCCTGGACTAGCCCCATAGGAGAGCAGTACTTC. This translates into CASSSWTSPIGEQYF.

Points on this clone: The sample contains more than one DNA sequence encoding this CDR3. CDR3 sequence reads: CASSGLAGVGEQFF. The CDR3 DNA reads as TGTGCCAGCAGTGGACTAGCGGGAGTGGGGGAGCAGTTCTTC. This chain connects TRBV2 to TRBJ2-1, with 12 positions matching TRBD2. The germline CDR1 and CDR2 sequences are SNHLY and FYNNEI. There are 14 residues in the CDR3. V trimming: 4 bases; J trimming: 10 bases; junction bases outside the gene matches: 5.